These 20 T cell receptor beta chains originate from one sample sequenced in a study of technical replicates of blood from a handful of donors. TCRdb's copy holds only in-frame clones and misses some; the assay was immunoSEQ multiplex PCR. The sample shows tens of thousands of clones, roughly nine tenths of them seen only once. Source material: PBMCs. The receptors originated from a human donor in good health. Some clones in this sample may be carry-over from other donors' samples.

CDR3 DNA sequence: TGTGCCAGCTCAGGGTCAGGGGGCTCTGGGGCCAACGTCCTGACTTTC. This translates into CASSGSGGSGANVLTF. The chain combines TRBV18 with TRBJ2-6; 7 bases map to TRBD1. This CDR3 has 16 amino acids. Germline CDR1 KGHSH, CDR2 LQKENI. The ends lost 5 bases at V and 0 bases at J; junction bases unmatched: 4.

V and J are TRBV7-3 and TRBJ1-1; no reliable D call. In germline, CDR1 is SGHTA, CDR2 FQGTGA. Trimming stripped 0 bases from V and 5 bases from J, with 7 bases between. CDR3 length: 13 residues. CDR3 bases: TGTGCCAGCAGCTTAACAAGCGAGACTGAAGCTTTCTTT. Its translation is CASSLTSETEAFF.

The chain carries TRBV30 and TRBJ2-5; TRBD2 is a possible D gene (5 bases). Germline V gene data show CDR1 as GTSNPN and CDR2 as SVGIG (reference sequence). Trimming took off 4 bases at V and 3 bases at J, with 18 bases between the two ends. CDR3 length: 15 amino acids. CDR3 sequence reads: CAWKAAGPEKETQYF. For the CDR3, the DNA is TGTGCCTGGAAAGCGGCGGGCCCCGAGAAAGAGACCCAGTACTTC.

CDR3 residues: CAWRTGTNTEAFF. CDR3 sequence (DNA): TGTGCCTGGAGGACAGGGACGAACACTGAAGCTTTCTTT. The chain couples TRBV30 to TRBJ1-1, with TRBD1 matching over 7 bases. J gave up 1 base and V 3 bases, and 2 bases lay outside the gene matches. This CDR3 spans 13 amino acids. Germline CDR1 reads GTSNPN; CDR2 reads SVGIG (reference sequence).

The rearrangement uses TRBV10-3 and TRBJ1-2, with 8 bases matching TRBD1. This CDR3 comprises 13 residues. The V gene end was trimmed by 6 bases and the J gene end by 2 bases; junction bases not matched to a gene: 2. Germline CDR1 reads ENHRY; CDR2 reads SYGVKD. CDR3 region: CAIRDRANYGYTF. As DNA, the CDR3 is TGTGCCATCAGGGACAGGGCAAACTATGGCTACACCTTC.

The chain combines TRBV7-2 with TRBJ1-1; D possibly corresponds to TRBD1 (6 bases). Germline loops: CDR1 SGHTA, CDR2 FQGNSA. The V and J ends lost 5 bases and 5 bases respectively, with 18 bases between them. This CDR3 has 15 amino acids. CDR3 loop: CASSHPPGQSTEAFF. As DNA, the CDR3 is TGTGCCAGCAGCCACCCTCCCGGACAGTCGACTGAAGCTTTCTTT.

The CDR3 protein is CASSARTSRETQYF. CDR3 DNA sequence: TGTGCCAGCAGTGCCCGGACTAGCCGGGAGACCCAGTACTTC. The chain recombines TRBV27 with TRBJ2-5; TRBD2 matches 8 bases. V lost 5 bases, J lost 5 bases, and 7 bases stayed unmatched. The CDR3 runs 14 residues. Looked up from germline, CDR1 is MNHEY and CDR2 is SMNVEV (reference sequence).

This chain links TRBV18 with TRBJ1-6; 7 bases are a match to TRBD1. CDR3 length equals 15 residues. Germline V gene lookup returns CDR1 KGHSH and CDR2 LQKENI. With 5 bases clipped from V and 10 bases from J, the junction kept 11 bases outside the gene matches. The DNA for the CDR3 is TGTGCCAGCTCATCGGAGGGGGCTGTCGGCTCACCCCTCCACTTT. Encoded protein: CASSSEGAVGSPLHF.

V gene TRBV5-5 combines with J gene TRBJ1-6, with TRBD1 matching 8 bases. The V gene end was trimmed by 5 bases and the J gene end by 10 bases; junction bases not matched to a gene: 11. Germline-derived CDR1 and CDR2 are SGHKS and YYEKEE (reference sequence). The CDR3 length is 15 residues. This CDR3 reads CASRLQGALGSPLHF. In DNA form, the CDR3 reads TGTGCCAGCAGACTGCAGGGGGCGCTGGGGTCACCCCTCCACTTT.

The chain uses TRBV11-1 and TRBJ2-6; D remains ambiguous. CDR3 size: 14 residues. Germline CDR1 SGHAT, CDR2 FQDESV (reference sequence). V was shortened by 5 bases and J by 0 bases, with 5 bases between the two germline ends. CDR3 in amino acids: CASSASSGANVLTF. The CDR3 region has the DNA TGTGCCAGCAGCGCCAGCTCTGGGGCCAACGTCCTGACTTTC.

The chain recombines TRBV11-3 with TRBJ2-3; possibly TRBD2 for D (5 bases). This CDR3 is built from 14 residues. Germline CDR1 reads SGHNT; CDR2 reads YENEEA. V lost 6 bases and J 4 bases, leaving 14 bases between the germline ends. In DNA form, the CDR3 reads TGTGCCAGCAGGGGCCCCTTGGAGGCAGATACGCAGTATTTT. It yields the protein CASRGPLEADTQYF. Complete variable domain (other parts from reference TRBV11-3 and TRBJ2-3): EAGVVQSPRYKIIEKKQPVAFWCNPISGHNTLYWYLQNLGQGPELLIRYENEEAVDDSQLPKDRFSAERLKGVDSTLKIQPAELGDSAVYLCASRGPLEADTQYFGPGTRLTVL.

In this sample, this clone turned up a few times. The chain recombines TRBV6-1 with TRBJ2-5, with 12 bases identical to TRBD2. Germline V lookup: CDR1 MNHNS, CDR2 SASEGT. The CDR3 has 15 amino acids. V shed 3 bases and J 5 bases; nucleotides not matched to a gene: 4. Here the CDR3 reads CASSDLAGGQETQYF. The DNA of the CDR3 is TGTGCCAGCAGTGACCTAGCGGGGGGGCAGGAGACCCAGTACTTC.

This clone appeared once. The chain has TRBV7-8 and TRBJ2-3, with TRBD2 identical over 12 bases. V was clipped by 7 bases and J by 4 bases; unmatched bases: 15. Germline CDR1 is SGHVS and CDR2 is FQNEAQ. The CDR3 runs to 18 residues. This CDR3 is CASTRRTSGVSEADTQYF. The CDR3 DNA sequence: TGTGCCAGCACGCGACGGACTAGCGGGGTTTCAGAAGCAGATACGCAGTATTTT.

The chain combines TRBV9 with TRBJ1-2; the D is unclear. Germline V gene sequence: CDR1 SGDLS, CDR2 YYNGEE. There are 15 residues in the CDR3. Deletions cut 0 bases from V and 2 bases from J, with 11 bases between. In nucleotides, the CDR3 is TGTGCCAGCAGCGTAGATGTGGCACCCAACTATGGCTACACCTTC. Residues: CASSVDVAPNYGYTF.

V usage is TRBV5-1 and J usage is TRBJ2-2, with D maybe TRBD1 (6 bases). Trimming shortened V by 2 bases and J by 6 bases, and 14 bases separated the two germline ends. The CDR3 totals 15 residues. Germline assignment: CDR1 SGHRS and CDR2 YFSETQ. The chain's CDR3 is CASSFSGASAGELFF. The CDR3 DNA reads TGCGCCAGCAGCTTCTCAGGGGCGTCCGCCGGGGAGCTGTTTTTT.

The chain combines TRBV2 with TRBJ2-7, with TRBD2 matching over 9 bases. The germline gives CDR1 SNHLY, CDR2 FYNNEI. This CDR3 contains 15 residues. Losses at the gene ends were 2 bases for V and 4 bases for J; bases not matched to a gene: 6. The CDR3 DNA reads TGTGCCAGCAGTGAACAGGGACTAGCCCGATACGAGCAGTACTTC. This codes for CASSEQGLARYEQYF.

This rearrangement joins TRBV5-1 to TRBJ2-1; 12 positions agree with TRBD2. Germline CDR1 and CDR2: SGHRS and YFSETQ. J was trimmed by 10 bases and V by 6 bases; bases with no gene match: 8. The length of the CDR3 is 14 residues. The CDR3 DNA is TGCGCCAGCACCCCGGGACTAGCGGGTGCAGAGCAGTTCTTC. Translating gives CASTPGLAGAEQFF.

The chain employs TRBV7-9 and TRBJ1-1, with D possibly being TRBD1 (5 bases). Trimming stripped 4 bases from V and 10 bases from J, with 13 bases between. This CDR3 has 12 amino acids. Germline V CDR1 and CDR2: SEHNR, FQNEAQ (reference sequence). CDR3 loop: CASSSDRLAAFF. The CDR3 nucleotides are TGTGCCAGCAGCTCAGACAGATTAGCAGCTTTCTTT. Filled out from reference TRBV7-9 and TRBJ1-1, the complete variable domain reads DTGVSQNPRHKITKRGQNVTFRCDPISEHNRLYWYRQTLGQGPEFLTYFQNEAQLEKSRLLSDRFSAERPKGSFSTLEIQRTEQGDSAMYLCASSSDRLAAFFGQGTRLTVV.

The rearrangement joins TRBV4-2 to TRBJ2-1; D might be TRBD1 (5 bases). Germline V gene sequence: CDR1 LGHNA, CDR2 YNFKEQ. This CDR3 is 15 amino acids long. V lost 0 bases, J lost 4 bases, and 10 bases lay in between. CDR3 sequence reads: CASSQDDSGYNEQFF. For the CDR3, the DNA is TGTGCCAGCAGCCAAGATGACAGTGGGTACAATGAGCAGTTCTTC.

This clone was recorded once. The genes are TRBV11-1 and TRBJ2-1, with a tentative D call TRBD1 (6 bases). V was trimmed by 7 bases and J by 5 bases, leaving 18 bases between them. Germline V gene sequence: CDR1 SGHAT, CDR2 FQDESV (reference sequence). This CDR3 has 15 residues. The DNA for the CDR3 is TGTGCCAGCACCCCCGACAGGCTTCGTAACAATGAGCAGTTCTTC. It specifies CASTPDRLRNNEQFF.